The clone carrying this TCR beta chain appeared a single time. Its cognate antigen is unknown. The trim removed 8 bases at V and 4 bases at J, leaving 3 bases unmatched. Germline V gives CDR1 MDHEN, CDR2 SYDVKM. This CDR3 region has 15 residues. The data were taken from a study of T cell responses to AZD1222 COVID-19 vaccine. Some second doses came at about 4 weeks and others at about 12 weeks; these were pooled. General study results and limits: Spike-spanning, vaccine-associated CD4 TCRs were dominant at 160-218 and 743-854. Repertoires were sampled only after the peak T cell response. Most donors were white British and more were female, and clonal diversity was possibly underestimated.

Data came from immunoSEQ multiplex PCR; TCRdb stores just in-frame clones and leaves some out. The data hold around 50,000 clones, with 65% to 90% observed a single time. The sequence was obtained from an adult who received the AZD1222 COVID-19 vaccine. Sequences were derived from peripheral blood, sampled 28 days after the second AZD1222 dose. The genes are TRBV28 and TRBJ2-3; the match to TRBD2 covers 16 bases. The CDR3 DNA reads TGTGCCAGCGGGACTAGCGGGAGGGGGCCAGATACGCAGTATTTT. It translates to CASGTSGRGPDTQYF.